What follows are 12 T cell receptor beta chains derived from one specimen sequenced in a study of T cell repertoires in ileal Crohn's disease (dated by TCRdb to between 2019 and 2020). Library method: the immunoSEQ multiplex PCR assay. TCRdb stores this immuneACCESS table with in-frame sequences only. Part of the clones is absent; in the studies checked, under half of the shortfall reflects unresolved V genes, and no reason is known for the rest. The sample contains approximately 15,000 clones, 80% of them found a single time. Jointly, the top ten make up 4.2% of the sample. Source material: ileal tissue. The receptor set was obtained from an adult with Crohn's disease.

The chain has TRBV28 and TRBJ1-1; possibly TRBD1 for D (6 bases). Germline CDR1 is MDHEN and CDR2 is SYDVKM. V was clipped by 6 bases and J by 0 bases, with 11 bases between them. The CDR3 runs 14 residues. The CDR3 is CASSRTGLNTEAFF. The CDR3 nucleotides read TGTGCCAGCAGCCGTACAGGGCTGAACACTGAAGCTTTCTTT.

This rearrangement joins TRBV6-1 to TRBJ2-7; 7 nucleotides match TRBD2. Germline V lookup: CDR1 MNHNS, CDR2 SASEGT. The CDR3 has 14 residues. With V trimmed by 4 bases and J by 7 bases, 10 bases remained unmatched. The CDR3 DNA reads as TGTGCCAGCAGTGGACGGAGACTAGCCTGGGAGCAGTACGTC. Protein: CASSGRRLAWEQYV.

The chain carries TRBV6-1 and TRBJ2-3, with 7 nucleotides matching TRBD2. The V and J ends lost 4 bases and 1 base, in that order; junction bases with no gene match: 5. Germline assignment: CDR1 MNHNS and CDR2 SASEGT. The CDR3 runs 15 residues. In DNA, the CDR3 is TGTGCCAGCAGTGCAGCGGGGCTACGCACAGATACGCAGTATTTT. Translating gives CASSAAGLRTDTQYF.

As concerns this clone: This same CDR3 is encoded by further DNA sequences in the sample. The V call is TRBV4-1, the J call TRBJ2-7, with 7 nucleotides matching TRBD1. V shed 4 bases and J 4 bases; nucleotides not matched to a gene: 7. The germline CDR1 and CDR2 sequences are MGHRA and YSYEKL. The CDR3 has 14 amino acids. The CDR3 spells CASSPGQMNYEQYF. As DNA, the CDR3 is TGCGCCAGCAGCCCGGGACAGATGAATTACGAGCAGTACTTC.

The V and J genes are TRBV27 and TRBJ2-1, with TRBD2 identical over 11 bases. The CDR3 loop spans 15 amino acids. After removal of 4 bases from V and 2 bases from J, the junction contained 1 base not matched to a gene. Germline V lookup: CDR1 MNHEY, CDR2 SMNVEV (reference sequence). CDR3 sequence: CASSYSGGAYNEQFF. CDR3 nucleotide sequence: TGTGCCAGCAGTTATAGCGGGGGGGCCTACAATGAGCAGTTCTTC.

This clone was seen only once. This CDR3 reads CASSLGQGSRGYTF. CDR3 nucleotide sequence: TGTGCCAGCAGCTTGGGACAGGGGTCGCGTGGCTACACCTTC. The V gene is TRBV5-6, the J gene TRBJ1-2; 8 nucleotides line up with TRBD1. The V gene's germline CDR1 is SGHDT and CDR2 YYEEEE. Trimming took 0 bases from V and 7 from J; bases not matched to a gene: 5. The CDR3 length is 14 residues.

J is TRBJ1-2 and V is TRBV6-6, with D possibly being TRBD1 (5 bases). CDR1 MNHNY and CDR2 SVGAGI come from the germline V gene (reference sequence). The CDR3 runs 13 residues. Deletions cut 6 bases from V and 7 bases from J, with 15 bases between. The CDR3 nucleotides read TGTGCCAGCAGCGACGGGGGAAGGACTGGCTACACCTTC. Translated, it gives CASSDGGRTGYTF.

The rearrangement links TRBV6-1 to TRBJ2-7, with 9 bases identical to TRBD2. V lost 6 bases and J lost 6; bases outside the gene matches: 3. Germline-derived CDR1 and CDR2 are MNHNS and SASEGT. The CDR3 has 12 amino acids. The CDR3 coding sequence is TGTGCCAGCAGGGGACTAGCTCCCGAGCAGTACGTC. Translated, it gives CASRGLAPEQYV.

Only a few counts were recorded for this clone. The chain is built from TRBV29-1 and TRBJ1-2, with 9 bases identical to TRBD1. Losses at the gene ends were 3 bases for V and 5 bases for J; bases not matched to a gene: 4. The CDR3 is 13 amino acids. CDR1 and CDR2 from the germline V gene are SQVTM and ANQGSEA. The CDR3 DNA reads TGCAGCGTTGAGCTGACAGGGGGTTATGGCTACACCTTC. Its translation is CSVELTGGYGYTF.

The V and J genes are TRBV28 and TRBJ2-7, with 7 bases fitting TRBD1. Germline V lookup: CDR1 MDHEN, CDR2 SYDVKM. CDR3 length: 12 amino acids. The junction had 1 base not matched to a gene; V was cut back by 6 bases and J by 2 bases. This CDR3 is CASSGQAYEQYV. CDR3 nucleotides: TGTGCCAGCAGCGGACAGGCCTACGAGCAGTACGTC.

This rearrangement joins TRBV30 to TRBJ2-1; 12 nucleotides agree with TRBD2. This CDR3 spans 15 amino acids. The V gene's germline CDR1 is GTSNPN and CDR2 SVGIG (reference sequence). Losses at the gene ends were 8 bases for V and 8 bases for J; bases not matched to a gene: 13. CDR3 in amino acids: CAAPPASGGADEQFF. In DNA, the CDR3 is TGTGCCGCGCCCCCCGCTAGCGGGGGGGCGGATGAGCAGTTCTTC.

The J gene is TRBJ1-1, the V gene TRBV19; D is possibly TRBD1 (6 bases). CDR3 length equals 17 residues. Germline lookup yields CDR1 LNHDA and CDR2 SQIVND (reference sequence). The V end lost 2 bases, the J end lost 0 bases, and 16 bases lay between the germline ends. CDR3 coding DNA: TGTGCCAGTAGTATACTCGGACAGTTCGCCATGAACACTGAAGCTTTCTTT. Amino acid sequence: CASSILGQFAMNTEAFF.